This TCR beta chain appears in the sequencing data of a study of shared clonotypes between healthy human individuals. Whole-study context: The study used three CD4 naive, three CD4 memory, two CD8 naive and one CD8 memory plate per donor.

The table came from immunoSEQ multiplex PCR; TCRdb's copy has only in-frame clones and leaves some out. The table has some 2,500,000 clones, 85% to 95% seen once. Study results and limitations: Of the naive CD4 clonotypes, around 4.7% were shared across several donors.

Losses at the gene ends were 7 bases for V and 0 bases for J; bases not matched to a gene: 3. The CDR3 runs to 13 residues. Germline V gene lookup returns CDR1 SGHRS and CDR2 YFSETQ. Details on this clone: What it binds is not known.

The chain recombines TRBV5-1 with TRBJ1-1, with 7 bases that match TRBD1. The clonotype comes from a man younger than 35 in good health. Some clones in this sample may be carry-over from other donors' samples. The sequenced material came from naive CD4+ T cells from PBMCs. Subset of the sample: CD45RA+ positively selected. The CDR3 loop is CASGQAMNTEAFF. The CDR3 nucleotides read TGCGCCAGCGGACAGGCGATGAACACTGAAGCTTTCTTT.